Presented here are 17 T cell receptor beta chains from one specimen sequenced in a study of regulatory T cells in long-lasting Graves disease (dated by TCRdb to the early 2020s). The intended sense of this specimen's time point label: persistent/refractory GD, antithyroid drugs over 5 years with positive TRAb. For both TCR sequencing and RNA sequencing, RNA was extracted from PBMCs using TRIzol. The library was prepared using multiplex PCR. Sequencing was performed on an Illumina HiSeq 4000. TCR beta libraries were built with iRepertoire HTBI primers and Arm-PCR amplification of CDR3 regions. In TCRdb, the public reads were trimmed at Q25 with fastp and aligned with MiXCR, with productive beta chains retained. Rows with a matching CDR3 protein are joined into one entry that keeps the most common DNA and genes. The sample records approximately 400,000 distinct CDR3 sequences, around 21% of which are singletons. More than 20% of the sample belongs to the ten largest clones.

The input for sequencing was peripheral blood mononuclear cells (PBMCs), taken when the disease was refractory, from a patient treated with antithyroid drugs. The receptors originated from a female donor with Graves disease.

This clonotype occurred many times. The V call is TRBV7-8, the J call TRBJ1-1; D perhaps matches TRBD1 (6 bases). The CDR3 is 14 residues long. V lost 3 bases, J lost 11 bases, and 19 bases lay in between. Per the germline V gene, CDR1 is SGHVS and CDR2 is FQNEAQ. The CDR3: CASSLKRTVLRAFF. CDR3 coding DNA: TGTGCCAGCAGCTTGAAGCGGACAGTCCTAAGGGCTTTCTTT.

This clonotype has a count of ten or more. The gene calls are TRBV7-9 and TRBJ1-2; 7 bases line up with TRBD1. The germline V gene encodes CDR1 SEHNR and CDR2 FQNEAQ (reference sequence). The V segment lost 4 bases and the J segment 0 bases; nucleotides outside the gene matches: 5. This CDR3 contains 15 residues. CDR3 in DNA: TGTGCCAGCAGCTACCGGGACAGCTCTAACTATGGCTACACCTTC. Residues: CASSYRDSSNYGYTF.

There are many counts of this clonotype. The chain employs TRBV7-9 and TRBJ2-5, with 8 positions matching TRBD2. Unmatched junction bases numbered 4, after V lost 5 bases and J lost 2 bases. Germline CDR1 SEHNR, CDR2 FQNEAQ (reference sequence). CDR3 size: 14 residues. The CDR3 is CASSLGLAQETQYF. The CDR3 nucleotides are TGTGCCAGCAGCCTCGGACTAGCTCAAGAGACCCAGTACTTC.

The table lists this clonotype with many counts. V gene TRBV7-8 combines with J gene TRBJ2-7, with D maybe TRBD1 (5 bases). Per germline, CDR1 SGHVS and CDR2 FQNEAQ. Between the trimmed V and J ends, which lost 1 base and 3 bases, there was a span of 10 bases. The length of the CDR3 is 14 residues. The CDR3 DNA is TGTGCCAGCAGCTTAGTCTCAGGGAACTACGAGCAGTACTTC. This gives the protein CASSLVSGNYEQYF.

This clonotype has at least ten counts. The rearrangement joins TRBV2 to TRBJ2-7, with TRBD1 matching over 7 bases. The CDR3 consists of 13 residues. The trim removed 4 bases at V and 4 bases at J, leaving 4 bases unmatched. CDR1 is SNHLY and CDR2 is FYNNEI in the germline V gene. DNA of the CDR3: TGTGCCAGCAGTGGGACAGGCTTTTACGAGCAGTACTTC. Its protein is CASSGTGFYEQYF. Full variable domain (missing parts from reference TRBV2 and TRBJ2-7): EPEVTQTPSHQVTQMGQEVILRCVPISNHLYFYWYRQILGQKVEFLVSFYNNEISEKSEIFDDQFSVERPDGSNFTLKIRSTKLEDSAMYFCASSGTGFYEQYFGPGTRLTVT.

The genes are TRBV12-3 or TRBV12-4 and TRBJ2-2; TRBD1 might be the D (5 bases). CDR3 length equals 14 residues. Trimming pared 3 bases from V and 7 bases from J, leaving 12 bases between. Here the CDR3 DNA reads TGTGCCAGCAGTTTCTTGCAGGGAAGCGGGGAGCTGTTTTTT. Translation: CASSFLQGSGELFF.

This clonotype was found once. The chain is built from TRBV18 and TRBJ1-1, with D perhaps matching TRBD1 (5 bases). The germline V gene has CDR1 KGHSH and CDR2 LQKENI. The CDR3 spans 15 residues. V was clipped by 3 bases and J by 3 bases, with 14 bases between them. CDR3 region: CASSPTQGTDTEAFF. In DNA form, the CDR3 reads TGTGCCAGCTCACCTACCCAGGGTACGGACACTGAAGCTTTCTTT. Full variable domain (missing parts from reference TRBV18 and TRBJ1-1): NAGVMQNPRHLVRRRGQEARLRCSPMKGHSHVYWYRQLPEEGLKFMVYLQKENIIDESGMPKERFSAEFPKEGPSILRIQQVVRGDSAAYFCASSPTQGTDTEAFFGQGTRLTVV.

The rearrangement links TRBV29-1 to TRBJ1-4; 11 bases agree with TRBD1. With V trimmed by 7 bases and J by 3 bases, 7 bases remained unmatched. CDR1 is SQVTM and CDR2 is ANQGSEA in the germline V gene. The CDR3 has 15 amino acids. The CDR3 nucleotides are TGCAGCGCTGGACAGGGGGCTTTTGCTAATGAAAAACTGTTTTTT. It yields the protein CSAGQGAFANEKLFF.

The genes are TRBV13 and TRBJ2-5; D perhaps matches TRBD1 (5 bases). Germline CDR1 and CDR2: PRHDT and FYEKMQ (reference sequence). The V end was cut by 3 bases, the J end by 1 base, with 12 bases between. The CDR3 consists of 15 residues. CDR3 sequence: CASSLRRGTQETQYF. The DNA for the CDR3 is TGTGCCAGCAGCTTGAGAAGGGGAACCCAAGAGACCCAGTACTTC.

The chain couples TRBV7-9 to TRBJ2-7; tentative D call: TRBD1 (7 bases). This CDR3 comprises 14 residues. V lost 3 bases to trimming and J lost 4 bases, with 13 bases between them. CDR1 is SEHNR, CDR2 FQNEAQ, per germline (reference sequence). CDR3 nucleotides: TGTGCCAGCAGCTTGGAGGGACAGAATTACGAGCAGTACTTC. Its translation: CASSLEGQNYEQYF.

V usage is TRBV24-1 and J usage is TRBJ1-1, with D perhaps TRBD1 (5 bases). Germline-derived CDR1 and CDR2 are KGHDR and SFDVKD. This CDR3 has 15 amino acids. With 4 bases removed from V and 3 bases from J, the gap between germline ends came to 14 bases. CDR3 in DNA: TGTGCCACCAGTGAGAGCGGGACCGCCCACACTGAAGCTTTCTTT. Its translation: CATSESGTAHTEAFF.

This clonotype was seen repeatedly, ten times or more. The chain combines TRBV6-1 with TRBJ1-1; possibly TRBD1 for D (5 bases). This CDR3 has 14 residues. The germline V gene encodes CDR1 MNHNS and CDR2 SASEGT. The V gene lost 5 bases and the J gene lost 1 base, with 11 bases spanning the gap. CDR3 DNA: TGTGCCAGCAGTAACCCGGGGCCGAACACTGAAGCTTTCTTT. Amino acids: CASSNPGPNTEAFF.

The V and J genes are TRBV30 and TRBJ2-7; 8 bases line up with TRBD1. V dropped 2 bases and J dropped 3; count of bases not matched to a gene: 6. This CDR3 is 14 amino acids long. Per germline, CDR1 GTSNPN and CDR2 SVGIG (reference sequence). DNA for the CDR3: TGTGCCTGGAGTTTCGGGACAGGAGGCTACGAGCAGTACTTC. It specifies CAWSFGTGGYEQYF.

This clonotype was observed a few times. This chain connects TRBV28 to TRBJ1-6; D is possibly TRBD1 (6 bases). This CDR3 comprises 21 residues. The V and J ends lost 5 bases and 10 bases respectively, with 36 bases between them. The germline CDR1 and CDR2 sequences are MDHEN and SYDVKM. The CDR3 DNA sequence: TGTGCCAGCAGTCCGGGGGGGGGCCTCGTTGCGGGAGGACGGGGGGGCTCACCCCTCCACTTT. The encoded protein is CASSPGGGLVAGGRGGSPLHF.

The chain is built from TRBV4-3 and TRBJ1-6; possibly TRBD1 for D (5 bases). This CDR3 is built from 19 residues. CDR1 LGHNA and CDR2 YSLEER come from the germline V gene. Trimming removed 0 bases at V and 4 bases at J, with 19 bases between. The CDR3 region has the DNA TGCGCCAGCAGCCAAGATATCGCAGAATCAAGGGGATATAATTCACCCCTCCACTTT. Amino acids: CASSQDIAESRGYNSPLHF.

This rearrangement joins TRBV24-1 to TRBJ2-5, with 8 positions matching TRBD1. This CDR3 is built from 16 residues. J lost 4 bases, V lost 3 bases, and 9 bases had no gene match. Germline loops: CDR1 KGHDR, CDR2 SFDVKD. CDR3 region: CATSDLGQGGRETQYF. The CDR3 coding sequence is TGTGCCACCAGTGATCTCGGACAGGGTGGTAGAGAGACCCAGTACTTC.

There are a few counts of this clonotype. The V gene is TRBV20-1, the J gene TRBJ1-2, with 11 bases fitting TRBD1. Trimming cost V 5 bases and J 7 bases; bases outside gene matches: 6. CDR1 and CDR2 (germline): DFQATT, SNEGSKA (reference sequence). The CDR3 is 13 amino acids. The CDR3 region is CSASGQGASGYTF. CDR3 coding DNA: TGCAGTGCTTCCGGACAGGGGGCGAGTGGCTACACCTTC.